The 18 T cell receptor beta chains below were found in one sample sequenced in a study of immune evolution from preneoplasia to lung adenocarcinoma. Method: immunoSEQ multiplex PCR; TCRdb's copy keeps in-frame clones and lacks some. Of around 6,800 clones listed, around 74% were seen once; the top ten hold 8.5% to 9%. Sequenced material: FFPE atypical adenomatous hyperplasia tissue from the lung. Subset given: atypical adenomatous hyperplasia (AAH), lung preneoplasia. These receptors came from a donor of 70 years or more with lung adenocarcinoma. Some clones in this sample may be carry-over from other donors' samples.

In this sample, this clone turned up a few times. CDR3 amino acids: CASKPGQGEKLFF. The CDR3 DNA sequence: TGTGCCAGCAAACCGGGACAGGGTGAAAAACTGTTTTTT. The V and J genes are TRBV18 and TRBJ1-4; 9 bases match TRBD1. This CDR3 spans 13 amino acids. Germline-derived CDR1 and CDR2 are KGHSH and LQKENI. J lost 7 bases, V lost 8 bases, and 5 bases had no gene match. Complete variable domain (other parts from reference TRBV18 and TRBJ1-4): NAGVMQNPRHLVRRRGQEARLRCSPMKGHSHVYWYRQLPEEGLKFMVYLQKENIIDESGMPKERFSAEFPKEGPSILRIQQVVRGDSAAYFCASKPGQGEKLFFGSGTQLSVL.

This clone was found once. Relative to the germline gene, one junction end is altered; a read error may explain this. The rearrangement joins TRBV10-3 to TRBJ2-3, with 8 bases lining up with TRBD2. Germline V gives CDR1 ENHRY, CDR2 SYGVKD. This CDR3 has 16 amino acids. The CDR3 DNA is TGTGCCATCGGTGACGGGGGTAGCGGGGTTGCAGATACGCAGTATTTT. It codes for CAIGDGGSGVADTQYF.

Here the CDR3 reads CASRPWSRDRVANYGYTF. CDR3 coding DNA: TGTGCCAGTAGACCATGGTCCCGGGACAGGGTTGCTAACTATGGCTACACCTTC. V usage is TRBV19 and J usage is TRBJ1-2; 9 nucleotides match TRBD1. Germline lookup yields CDR1 LNHDA and CDR2 SQIVND (reference sequence). This CDR3 is built from 18 residues. V trimming: 6 bases; J trimming: 0 bases; junction bases outside the gene matches: 14.

The chain employs TRBV10-3 and TRBJ1-4; 8 nucleotides match TRBD1. Germline assignment: CDR1 ENHRY and CDR2 SYGVKD. CDR3 size: 15 residues. With V trimmed by 2 bases and J by 7 bases, 6 bases remained unmatched. CDR3 sequence reads: CAISERQGWGEKLFF. The DNA for the CDR3 is TGTGCCATCAGTGAGCGACAGGGGTGGGGTGAAAAACTGTTTTTT.

V usage is TRBV7-9 and J usage is TRBJ2-1; 8 bases match TRBD1. The CDR3 covers 15 residues. Germline-derived CDR1 and CDR2 are SEHNR and FQNEAQ (reference sequence). V lost 5 bases to trimming and J lost 6 bases; unmatched junction nucleotides: 9. The CDR3 sequence: CASSPPRDRPNEQFF. In nucleotides, the CDR3 is TGTGCCAGCAGCCCTCCTAGGGACAGGCCCAATGAGCAGTTCTTC.

In its sample, this clone was seen a few times. V is TRBV28 and J is TRBJ2-3, with 8 bases matching TRBD2. The CDR3 length is 14 residues. CDR1 is MDHEN, CDR2 SYDVKM, per germline. V shed 6 bases and J 6 bases; nucleotides not matched to a gene: 8. CDR3 in DNA: TGTGCCAGCAGGAACGGGGGGGCCAGTGATACGCAGTATTTT. This translates into CASRNGGASDTQYF.

V is TRBV28 and J is TRBJ2-7; D not certain. Between the trimmed V and J ends, which lost 8 bases and 2 bases, there was a span of 7 bases. The CDR3 spans 11 residues. Germline loops: CDR1 MDHEN, CDR2 SYDVKM. The CDR3 DNA reads as TGTGCCAGCCGGGCCCCCTACGAGCAGTACTTC. This gives the protein CASRAPYEQYF.

The chain links TRBV29-1 to TRBJ2-3; 10 bases map to TRBD1. The CDR3 has 15 residues. Germline loops: CDR1 SQVTM, CDR2 ANQGSEA. The V gene end was trimmed by 0 bases and the J gene end by 2 bases; junction bases not matched to a gene: 2. This CDR3 reads CSVEEGTGVTDTQYF. As DNA, the CDR3 is TGCAGCGTTGAAGAAGGGACAGGGGTCACAGATACGCAGTATTTT.

This clone turned up a few times. The chain joins TRBV6-4 to TRBJ1-5; D not certain. CDR1 and CDR2 (germline): MRHNA, SNTAGT. V was clipped by 6 bases and J by 3 bases, with 9 bases between them. This CDR3 has 13 residues. CDR3 sequence (DNA): TGTGCCAGCAGCCTCGGGCCCAATCAGCCCCAGCATTTT. This codes for CASSLGPNQPQHF.

This chain joins TRBV18 and TRBJ2-1; TRBD1 is a possible D gene (6 bases). Germline loops: CDR1 KGHSH, CDR2 LQKENI. V was clipped by 2 bases and J by 9 bases, with 11 bases between them. The CDR3 length is 13 residues. The CDR3 coding sequence is TGTGCCAGCTCACCAACGCAGGGGATTGAGCAGTTCTTC. Amino acid sequence: CASSPTQGIEQFF.

The V and J genes are TRBV28 and TRBJ1-5; D unclear. V was trimmed by 5 bases and J by 0 bases, leaving 11 bases between them. The CDR3 sequence is 15 residues long. CDR1 and CDR2 from the germline V gene are MDHEN and SYDVKM. The DNA of the CDR3 is TGTGCCAGCAGTCCACCGGGAGCTAGCAATCAGCCCCAGCATTTT. This codes for CASSPPGASNQPQHF.

This clone has a single count. The rearrangement joins TRBV28 to TRBJ1-2; D gene ambiguous. The V gene lost 3 bases and the J gene lost 7 bases, with 12 bases spanning the gap. Germline V lookup: CDR1 MDHEN, CDR2 SYDVKM. The CDR3 sequence is 13 residues long. CDR3 sequence: CASSLRGLSGYTF. The CDR3 DNA follows: TGTGCCAGCAGTTTGCGCGGACTCAGTGGCTACACCTTC.

V is TRBV9 and J is TRBJ1-3; D unresolved. The CDR3 is 17 amino acids. Germline V CDR1 and CDR2: SGDLS, YYNGEE. Trimming shortened V by 0 bases and J by 0 bases, and 13 bases separated the two germline ends. This chain's CDR3 is CASSVGGVLLSGNTIYF. In DNA form, the CDR3 reads TGTGCCAGCAGCGTAGGTGGGGTGCTCCTCTCTGGAAACACCATATATTTT. Filled out from reference TRBV9 and TRBJ1-3, the complete variable domain reads DSGVTQTPKHLITATGQRVTLRCSPRSGDLSVYWYQQSLDQGLQFLIQYYNGEERAKGNILERFSAQQFPDLHSELNLSSLELGDSALYFCASSVGGVLLSGNTIYFGEGSWLTVV.

V gene TRBV5-5 combines with J gene TRBJ1-4; D uncertain. Trimming shortened V by 1 base and J by 4 bases, and 11 bases separated the two germline ends. CDR1 is SGHKS, CDR2 YYEKEE, per germline (reference sequence). The CDR3 length is 15 residues. Written as DNA, the CDR3 is TGTGCCAGCAGCTTGCTACTCGACGGTAATGAAAAACTGTTTTTT. Amino acid sequence: CASSLLLDGNEKLFF.

The sample holds a few counts of this clone. This chain links TRBV7-9 with TRBJ2-1, with 7 bases matching TRBD2. The CDR3 runs to 14 residues. With V trimmed by 2 bases and J by 5 bases, 3 bases remained unmatched. The V gene's germline CDR1 is SEHNR and CDR2 FQNEAQ (reference sequence). Written as DNA, the CDR3 is TGTGCCAGCAGCTTAACACTAGCGAACAATGAGCAGTTCTTC. It yields the protein CASSLTLANNEQFF.

DNA of the CDR3: TGTGCCAGCAGTTACGGGACAGGGGGCAATCAGCCCCAGCATTTT. Amino acid sequence: CASSYGTGGNQPQHF. V is TRBV6-5 and J is TRBJ1-5; 10 bases align to TRBD1. Germline V gene lookup returns CDR1 MNHEY and CDR2 SVGAGI. The CDR3 has 15 residues. The junction had 0 bases not matched to a gene; V was cut back by 2 bases and J by 2 bases.

This clone was counted between two and nine times. V usage is TRBV6-5 and J usage is TRBJ1-5; D is uncertain. The CDR3 is 14 residues long. Germline lookup yields CDR1 MNHEY and CDR2 SVGAGI. V was trimmed by 0 bases and J by 0 bases, leaving 3 bases between them. CDR3 region: CASSYSGSNQPQHF. Here the CDR3 DNA reads TGTGCCAGCAGTTACTCAGGTAGCAATCAGCCCCAGCATTTT.

The chain joins TRBV29-1 to TRBJ2-7, with 7 bases identical to TRBD2. V was clipped by 8 bases and J by 4 bases; unmatched bases: 11. This CDR3 contains 13 residues. The germline CDR1 and CDR2 sequences are SQVTM and ANQGSEA. This CDR3 reads CSIITAGTYEQYF. In DNA form, the CDR3 reads TGCAGCATAATAACAGCGGGGACTTACGAGCAGTACTTC.